This entry features one TCR beta chain sequence. The sample is drawn from a study of blood T cell repertoires in COVID-19. In the study overall: Specimens from acute and convalescent COVID-19 originated in the United States, Italy and Spain. PBMCs, B-cell-depleted T cells, or T cells were the source of the cDNA or gDNA that made up the material.

As originally analysed: Reference gene primer amplification gave estimated nucleated cell counts. TCRdb keeps only in-frame clones here, not all; method: immunoSEQ multiplex PCR. V and J calls and clone size are copied from that table; D and trimming were computed from the DNA. The sample records about 250,000 clones, roughly 86% being singletons. Sequenced input: peripheral blood. This sequence was found in a woman at least 80 years old with COVID-19, enrolled during active disease.

The CDR3 spells CASSSRQDSYGYTF. As DNA, the CDR3 is TGTGCCAGCAGCTCGAGACAGGATTCCTATGGCTACACCTTC. V usage is TRBV7-2 and J usage is TRBJ1-2; D is possibly TRBD1 (6 bases). The CDR3 sequence is 14 residues long. Germline CDR1 reads SGHTA; CDR2 reads FQGNSA. Trimming took off 4 bases at V and 4 bases at J, with 13 bases between the two ends. The full variable domain, completed using reference TRBV7-2 and TRBJ1-2, is GAGVSQSPSNKVTEKGKDVELRCDPISGHTALYWYRQSLGQGLEFLIYFQGNSAPDKSGLPSDRFSAERTGGSVSTLTIQRTQQEDSAVYLCASSSRQDSYGYTFGSGTRLTVV.